These 28 T cell receptor beta chains were all obtained from the same sample, sequenced in a study of cytomegalovirus exposure and HLA in healthy donors. It was with 60 Vbeta and 13 Jbeta primers that the PCR ran. The table came from immunoSEQ multiplex PCR; TCRdb's copy has only in-frame clones and leaves some out. The sample carries some 99,000 clones, 81% recorded once. Sequencing was done on a sample of PBMCs. All receptors derive from a woman aged 30 to 39 in good health and CMV-seronegative.

This chain connects TRBV7-3 to TRBJ2-5, with 10 bases matching TRBD2. Germline V gives CDR1 SGHTA, CDR2 FQGTGA. The V and J ends lost 1 base and 5 bases, in that order; junction bases with no gene match: 13. This CDR3 is built from 18 residues. The CDR3 DNA is TGTGCCAGCAGCTTAAGAGGGCTAGCGGGAGTTTCATCGGAGACCCAGTACTTC. Translating it yields CASSLRGLAGVSSETQYF.

The genes are TRBV6-5 and TRBJ2-7, with TRBD1 matching over 9 bases. The CDR3 spans 16 residues. CDR1 is MNHEY and CDR2 is SVGAGI in the germline V gene. V shed 0 bases, J shed 4 bases, and the junction held 7 bases outside the gene matches. CDR3 protein: CASSYSAGTGLYEQYF. The CDR3 DNA sequence: TGTGCCAGCAGTTACTCGGCCGGGACAGGGCTGTACGAGCAGTACTTC.

V is TRBV11-3 and J is TRBJ2-2, with no clear D. In germline, CDR1 is SGHNT, CDR2 YENEEA. Trimming took 5 bases from V and 5 from J, leaving 9 bases between them. The CDR3 sequence is 13 residues long. For the CDR3, the DNA is TGTGCCAGCAGCGCCGACACTACCGGGGAGCTGTTTTTT. It codes for CASSADTTGELFF. The variable domain in full, completed from reference TRBV11-3 and TRBJ2-2, reads EAGVVQSPRYKIIEKKQPVAFWCNPISGHNTLYWYLQNLGQGPELLIRYENEEAVDDSQLPKDRFSAERLKGVDSTLKIQPAELGDSAVYLCASSADTTGELFFGEGSRLTVL.

This chain links TRBV6-4 with TRBJ2-1, with TRBD1 matching 7 bases. V lost 5 bases, J lost 2 bases, and 6 bases stayed unmatched. The CDR3 covers 15 residues. CDR1 is MRHNA and CDR2 is SNTAGT in the germline V gene. CDR3 DNA sequence: TGTGCCAGCAGTTCGGGACAGCCCCCCTACAATGAGCAGTTCTTC. Translating gives CASSSGQPPYNEQFF.

The chain links TRBV2 to TRBJ1-1, with D unclear. Trimming shortened V by 7 bases and J by 3 bases, and 6 bases separated the two germline ends. The CDR3 is 11 residues long. Germline CDR1 and CDR2: SNHLY and FYNNEI. The CDR3 nucleotides are TGTGCCAGCAAGGAGGACACTGAAGCTTTCTTT. Its protein is CASKEDTEAFF. Based on the CDR3 plus reference TRBV2 and TRBJ1-1, the full variable domain is EPEVTQTPSHQVTQMGQEVILRCVPISNHLYFYWYRQILGQKVEFLVSFYNNEISEKSEIFDDQFSVERPDGSNFTLKIRSTKLEDSAMYFCASKEDTEAFFGQGTRLTVV.

This clone has just a few counts. CDR3 in amino acids: CASNRRGDRDYEQYF. The CDR3 bases are TGTGCCAGCAATCGGCGAGGGGACAGGGATTACGAGCAGTACTTC. V usage is TRBV6-1 and J usage is TRBJ2-7; 9 nucleotides line up with TRBD1. The CDR3 length is 15 residues. The germline V gene encodes CDR1 MNHNS and CDR2 SASEGT. V was pared by 7 bases and J by 4 bases, with 11 bases of the junction left unmatched.

This chain joins TRBV5-6 and TRBJ2-7; a weak D match, TRBD1 (6 bases). This CDR3 has 15 residues. Per germline, CDR1 SGHDT and CDR2 YYEEEE. Trimming took 4 bases from V and 4 from J, leaving 18 bases between them. This chain's CDR3 is CASSPTPGAQYEQYF. CDR3 bases: TGTGCCAGCAGCCCCACCCCAGGGGCGCAGTACGAGCAGTACTTC.

This rearrangement joins TRBV4-2 to TRBJ2-4, with 9 nucleotides matching TRBD2. From germline, CDR1 is LGHNA and CDR2 YNFKEQ. The CDR3 runs to 15 residues. With 3 bases clipped from V and 14 bases from J, the junction kept 14 bases outside the gene matches. This chain's CDR3 is CASSQDSGRGWGEYF. CDR3 DNA sequence: TGTGCCAGCAGCCAGGATAGCGGGAGAGGTTGGGGGGAGTACTTC.

The J gene is TRBJ1-1, the V gene TRBV19, with 10 bases aligning to TRBD1. The J segment lost 4 bases and the V segment lost 8 bases, leaving 22 bases of the junction unmatched. Per germline, CDR1 LNHDA and CDR2 SQIVND (reference sequence). The CDR3 spans 19 residues. The CDR3 nucleotides read TGTGCCAGTCTGAAACCCCCGCCGGGACAGGGGATGTCGACCACTGAAGCTTTCTTT. It encodes CASLKPPPGQGMSTTEAFF.

V gene TRBV13 combines with J gene TRBJ2-7; tentatively, D is TRBD2 (5 bases). This CDR3 contains 14 residues. Germline assignment: CDR1 PRHDT and CDR2 FYEKMQ (reference sequence). V was trimmed by 0 bases and J by 4 bases, leaving 10 bases between them. The CDR3 protein is CASSLGAGGYEQYF. CDR3 bases: TGTGCCAGCAGCTTAGGGGCGGGCGGGTACGAGCAGTACTTC.

J is TRBJ2-1 and V is TRBV6-5; 10 bases align to TRBD2. V shed 4 bases, J shed 1 base, and the junction held 4 bases outside the gene matches. The CDR3 length is 16 residues. In germline, CDR1 is MNHEY, CDR2 SVGAGI. The CDR3 DNA is TGTGCCAGCAGTTGGACTAGCGGACGTTCCTACAATGAGCAGTTCTTC. Translating gives CASSWTSGRSYNEQFF.

The chain employs TRBV6-4 and TRBJ2-7; TRBD2 matches at 12 bases. V shed 7 bases, J shed 4 bases, and the junction held 8 bases outside the gene matches. Germline V CDR1 and CDR2: MRHNA, SNTAGT. The CDR3 length is 15 residues. This CDR3 reads CASTILAGGLYEQYF. DNA for the CDR3: TGTGCCAGCACTATTCTAGCGGGAGGGCTTTACGAGCAGTACTTC.

The chain uses TRBV5-4 and TRBJ2-7; 11 positions agree with TRBD2. The germline gives CDR1 SGHNT, CDR2 YYREEE (reference sequence). The CDR3 loop spans 14 amino acids. Unmatched junction bases numbered 6, after V lost 4 bases and J lost 6 bases. The DNA of the CDR3 is TGTGCCAGCAGCCTATCTAGCGGGAGGTCCGAGCAGTACTTC. Its protein is CASSLSSGRSEQYF.

This chain connects TRBV6-6 to TRBJ2-7; 7 nucleotides agree with TRBD2. CDR3 length: 14 amino acids. Germline assignment: CDR1 MNHNY and CDR2 SVGAGI (reference sequence). Trimming removed 5 bases from V and 6 bases from J; junction bases left unmatched: 10. CDR3 nucleotide sequence: TGTGCCAGCAGTCAGCCCCAGCGGGACCGCGAGCAGTACTTC. Translating gives CASSQPQRDREQYF.

The CDR3 protein is CASSIGQGTFLNTEAFF. The CDR3 coding sequence is TGTGCCAGTAGTATTGGGCAGGGAACCTTTTTGAACACTGAAGCTTTCTTT. The gene calls are TRBV19 and TRBJ1-1; TRBD1 might be the D (5 bases). The V gene's germline CDR1 is LNHDA and CDR2 SQIVND (reference sequence). CDR3 length: 17 residues. Trimming removed 3 bases from V and 0 bases from J, with 17 bases in between. Using reference TRBV19 and TRBJ1-1 for the parts outside the CDR3, the full variable domain is DGGITQSPKYLFRKEGQNVTLSCEQNLNHDAMYWYRQDPGQGLRLIYYSQIVNDFQKGDIAEGYSVSREKKESFPLTVTSAQKNPTAFYLCASSIGQGTFLNTEAFFGQGTRLTVV.

The chain joins TRBV5-1 to TRBJ1-1, with a tentative D call TRBD1 (5 bases). The CDR3 is 14 residues long. The germline V gene has CDR1 SGHRS and CDR2 YFSETQ. V lost 4 bases to trimming and J lost 1 base, with 11 bases between them. The CDR3 bases are TGCGCCAGCAGCATCCCGCAGGGGAACACTGAAGCTTTCTTT. It codes for CASSIPQGNTEAFF.

The chain joins TRBV19 to TRBJ2-2, with 9 nucleotides matching TRBD2. Germline lookup yields CDR1 LNHDA and CDR2 SQIVND (reference sequence). The CDR3 is made up of 17 amino acids. Trimming at V came to 3 bases and at J to 7 bases, leaving 12 bases not matched to a gene. The CDR3 DNA reads TGTGCCAGTAGTATTGGGAGATTAGCGGGGGTGATCGGGGAGCTGTTTTTT. As protein: CASSIGRLAGVIGELFF.

This clone was recorded a few times. The chain joins TRBV19 to TRBJ2-5, with 8 bases matching TRBD2. The length of the CDR3 is 15 residues. The trim removed 6 bases at V and 4 bases at J, leaving 10 bases unmatched. Per germline, CDR1 LNHDA and CDR2 SQIVND (reference sequence). The CDR3 nucleotides are TGTGCCAGTAGCCCCCCCGGACTAGCAGGAGAGACCCAGTACTTC. Translation gives CASSPPGLAGETQYF.

The V call is TRBV2, the J call TRBJ1-5; D is unresolved. Per the germline V gene, CDR1 is SNHLY and CDR2 is FYNNEI. This CDR3 has 16 amino acids. V was shortened by 6 bases and J by 6 bases, with 21 bases between the two germline ends. CDR3 sequence: CASRSIPTRAGQPQHF. The CDR3 DNA sequence: TGTGCCAGCAGATCAATTCCCACACGGGCGGGTCAGCCCCAGCATTTT.

This chain links TRBV4-2 with TRBJ2-2; D perhaps matches TRBD1 (6 bases). The V end lost 1 base, the J end lost 7 bases, and 16 bases lay between the germline ends. The CDR3 spans 16 residues. Germline CDR1 reads LGHNA; CDR2 reads YNFKEQ. CDR3 sequence (DNA): TGTGCCAGCAGCCAAGGTCAACAGGGTCTCAACGGGGAGCTGTTTTTT. Translation: CASSQGQQGLNGELFF.

The chain combines TRBV5-1 with TRBJ2-5; 9 nucleotides line up with TRBD1. The assigned J gene may be wrong: the sequence end matches TRBJ2-7 better. Germline assignment: CDR1 SGHRS and CDR2 YFSETQ. This CDR3 has 15 amino acids. CDR3 in amino acids: CASSLGGTGSHEQYF. CDR3 nucleotides: TGCGCCAGCAGCTTGGGAGGGACAGGGTCCCACGAGCAGTACTTC.

V usage is TRBV19 and J usage is TRBJ2-5, with D possibly being TRBD1 (6 bases). Germline CDR1 LNHDA, CDR2 SQIVND (reference sequence). The CDR3 runs to 13 residues. Deletions cut 5 bases from V and 2 bases from J, with 9 bases between. CDR3 coding DNA: TGTGCCAGTAGTGTAGGACAGCAAGAGACCCAGTACTTC. Protein: CASSVGQQETQYF.

The V call is TRBV29-1, the J call TRBJ2-3, with D maybe TRBD1 (5 bases). Trimming removed 4 bases at V and 6 bases at J, with 11 bases between. The CDR3 totals 12 residues. Germline V gene sequence: CDR1 SQVTM, CDR2 ANQGSEA. CDR3: CSVAQAGDTQYF. The DNA of the CDR3 is TGCAGCGTTGCACAGGCTGGGGATACGCAGTATTTT.

This rearrangement joins TRBV11-2 to TRBJ2-5, with 12 nucleotides matching TRBD2. The J call may be mistaken, given a closer DNA end match to TRBJ2-7. Germline CDR1 and CDR2: SGHAT and FQNNGV. The length of the CDR3 is 19 residues. The CDR3 coding sequence is TGTGCCAGCAGCTTAGTCGGCCTAGCGGGAGGGCCTTTTTCAAACGAGCAGTACTTC. Its translation: CASSLVGLAGGPFSNEQYF.

The J gene is TRBJ2-2, the V gene TRBV4-1, with 8 bases fitting TRBD2. Germline lookup yields CDR1 MGHRA and CDR2 YSYEKL. CDR3 length: 17 residues. V shed 4 bases, J shed 4 bases, and the junction held 11 bases outside the gene matches. The CDR3 region has the DNA TGCGCCAGCAGCCCAACGGGGGGGGCTCTGTTCACCGGGGAGCTGTTTTTT. Translated: CASSPTGGALFTGELFF.

This chain connects TRBV2 to TRBJ2-7; 8 nucleotides align to TRBD2. Trimming removed 6 bases from V and 4 bases from J; junction bases left unmatched: 8. From germline, CDR1 is SNHLY and CDR2 FYNNEI. This CDR3 contains 14 residues. The CDR3 nucleotides read TGTGCCAGCAGGACCGGGACGGGGGGGTACGAGCAGTACTTC. Its protein product is CASRTGTGGYEQYF.

V and J are TRBV5-4 and TRBJ2-7; 10 bases map to TRBD2. J gave up 5 bases and V 0 bases, and 5 bases lay outside the gene matches. The germline CDR1 and CDR2 sequences are SGHNT and YYREEE (reference sequence). There are 15 residues in the CDR3. The CDR3 here is CASSLALAGANEQYF. The CDR3 bases are TGTGCCAGCAGCTTGGCTCTAGCGGGAGCCAACGAGCAGTACTTC.

This chain joins TRBV5-1 and TRBJ2-5; maybe TRBD1 (5 bases). Deletions cut 2 bases from V and 5 bases from J, with 7 bases between. This CDR3 comprises 12 residues. Per germline, CDR1 SGHRS and CDR2 YFSETQ. The CDR3 DNA reads TGCGCCAGCAGCTTAAGGGGTGAGACCCAGTACTTC. It specifies CASSLRGETQYF.